This record looks at one T cell receptor (beta chain) sequence and its context. The data were produced by immunoSEQ multiplex PCR, yet TCRdb's version contains in-frame clones alone and is incomplete. The table shows tens of thousands of clones, with around nine tenths occurring only once. Germline CDR1 reads MNHNY; CDR2 reads SVGAGI (reference sequence). V was clipped by 2 bases and J by 5 bases, with 10 bases between them. The CDR3 is 13 residues long. This record comes from a study of T cell changes during pregnancy in multiple sclerosis. The sample here was CD4+ T cells from peripheral blood mononuclear cells, taken before pregnancy. The chain carries TRBV6-6 and TRBJ2-7, with D possibly being TRBD1 (6 bases). The origin of this receptor is a female donor with multiple sclerosis, enrolled in a pregnancy study. CDR3 sequence: CASSYATGHEQYF. In DNA form, the CDR3 reads TGTGCCAGCAGTTACGCTACAGGGCACGAGCAGTACTTC.